This record looks at one T cell receptor beta chain sequence and its context. No cognate antigen has been identified for it. Base qualities were left out, and no much larger clone turns up one base away. For CDR1 and CDR2, the germline V gene lists KGHSH and LQKENI. Relative to germline, V is 5 bases shorter and J is 3 bases shorter, with 11 bases between their ends. The CDR3 contains 13 residues, cysteine and phenylalanine counted. Kept here is only the CDR3 DNA, which spans 39 bases and is read in frame from base 1. This specimen comes from a study of blood T cell repertoires in COVID-19 (TCRdb year 2020). About the study as a whole: Samples covering the acute and convalescent phases of COVID-19 were provided by collaborators in the United States, Italy and Spain. Where available, HLA class I and class II types were obtained from metadata supplied by the sample provider rather than from assay-based typing. A freely available public database, intended as a resource for researchers studying the immune response to SARS-CoV-2, is where the repertoires were released. Deeply sampled blood TCRbeta repertoires from subjects exposed to, actively infected with, or recovered from COVID-19 were included in the dataset. The prospective study material was composed of cDNA or gDNA derived from T cells, B-cell-depleted T cells, or PBMCs. The sample metadata nearly always contained a de-identified subject ID, COVID-19 status, age in years and sex. The samples were drawn from two sources: the first 160 participants of the ongoing ImmuneRACE study, and 1,200 or so subjects contributed by 6 global collaborators.

TCRbeta CDR3 regions were amplified from genomic DNA by means of the immunoSEQ Assay, a bias-controlled multiplex PCR. The paper's processing steps were these. The number of nucleated cells in each sample was estimated from the amplification of reference gene primers within the assay. Sequence reads were collapsed and filtered to measure the absolute abundance of every unique TCRbeta CDR3 rearrangement. For each sample, productive Simpson clonality was calculated by taking the square root of Simpson's diversity index across productive rearrangements. TCRdb re-hosts the immuneACCESS table, in-frame sequences only. Its copies lack some clones; in the studies checked, an unresolved V gene accounts for under half of them, and the cause for the rest is not known. Clone size and V and J calls were adopted from that table, with D and trimming inferred from the DNA. The sample profile shows about 94,000 clones; under 90% of them were found once. Around 17% of the sample rests with the top ten.

Study-wide conclusions, independent of this receptor: Clinical and demographic metadata were provided uncurated, with the amount varying by source and participant.

Collaborating institutions collected whole blood in K2EDTA tubes following their own protocols. For TCRbeta analysis, collaborators shipped samples as frozen whole blood, isolated PBMCs, or DNA extracted from either of those sample types. This receptor chain uses TRBV18 and TRBJ2-7, and TRBD2 may be the D gene, going by 6 matching bases. The specimen sequenced was peripheral blood. This sequence was found in a human donor in a cohort sampled during active COVID-19. The nucleotide sequence is given as TGTGCCAGCTCAGGCCGGGGGAACTACGAGCAGTACTTC. Translated, this is CASSGRGNYEQYF.